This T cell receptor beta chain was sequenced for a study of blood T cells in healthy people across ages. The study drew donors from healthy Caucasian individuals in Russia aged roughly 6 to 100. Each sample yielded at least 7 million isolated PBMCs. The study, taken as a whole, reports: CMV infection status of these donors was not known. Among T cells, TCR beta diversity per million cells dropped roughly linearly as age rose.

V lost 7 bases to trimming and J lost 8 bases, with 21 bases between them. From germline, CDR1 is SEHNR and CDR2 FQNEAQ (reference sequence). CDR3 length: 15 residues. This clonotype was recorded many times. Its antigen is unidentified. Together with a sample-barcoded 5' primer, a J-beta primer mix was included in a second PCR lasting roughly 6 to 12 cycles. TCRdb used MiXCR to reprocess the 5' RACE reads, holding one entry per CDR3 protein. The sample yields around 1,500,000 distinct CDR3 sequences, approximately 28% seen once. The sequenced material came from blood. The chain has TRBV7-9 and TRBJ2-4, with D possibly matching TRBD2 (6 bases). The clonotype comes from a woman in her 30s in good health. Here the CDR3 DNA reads TGTGCCAGCACTCCGGCCGGGGGATGGGGGGACATTCAGTACTTC. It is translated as CASTPAGGWGDIQYF. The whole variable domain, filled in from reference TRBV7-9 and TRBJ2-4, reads DTGVSQNPRHKITKRGQNVTFRCDPISEHNRLYWYRQTLGQGPEFLTYFQNEAQLEKSRLLSDRFSAERPKGSFSTLEIQRTEQGDSAMYLCASTPAGGWGDIQYFGAGTRLSVL.